The clone carrying this T cell receptor (beta chain) was detected only a few times. These data are taken from a study of response to subunit inactivated influenza vaccine. V lost 0 bases to trimming and J lost 8 bases, with 17 bases between them. CDR3 size: 17 residues. Germline CDR1 and CDR2: SGHVS and FNYEAQ. Each CDR3 protein gets one entry after TCRdb re-called the RT-PCR reads with MiXCR. Here the sample spans over 750,000 distinct CDR3 sequences, approximately 22% being singletons. Sequences were derived from PBMCs from blood, sampled more than 4 days after vaccination. This receptor was identified in a man aged 45-65 years who received an inactivated influenza vaccine. V is TRBV7-6 and J is TRBJ1-6; D unresolved. The CDR3 is CASSLAPAHSGDSPLHF. In nucleotides, the CDR3 is TGTGCCAGCAGCTTAGCACCCGCCCATTCCGGGGATTCACCCCTCCACTTT.